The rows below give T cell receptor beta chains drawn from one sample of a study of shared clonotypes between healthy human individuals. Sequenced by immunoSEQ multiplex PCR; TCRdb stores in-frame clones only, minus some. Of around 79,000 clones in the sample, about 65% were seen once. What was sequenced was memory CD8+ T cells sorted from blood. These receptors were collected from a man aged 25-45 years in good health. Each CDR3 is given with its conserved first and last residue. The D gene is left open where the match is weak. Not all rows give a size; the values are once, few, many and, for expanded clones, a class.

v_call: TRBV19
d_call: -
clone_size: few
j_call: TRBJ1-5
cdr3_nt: TGTGCCAGTAATTGGGGGCCAGGAGGCAATCAGCCCCAGCATTTT
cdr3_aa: CASNWGPGGNQPQHF

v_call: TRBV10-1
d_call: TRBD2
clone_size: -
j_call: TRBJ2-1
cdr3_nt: TGCGCCAGCAGTGAGACAGCGGGAGTCCTCTACAATGAGCAGTTCTTC
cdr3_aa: CASSETAGVLYNEQFF

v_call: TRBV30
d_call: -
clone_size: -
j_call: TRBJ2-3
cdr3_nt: TGTGCCTGGAGTGGGACGGGGGACACAGATACGCAGTATTTT
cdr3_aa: CAWSGTGDTDTQYF

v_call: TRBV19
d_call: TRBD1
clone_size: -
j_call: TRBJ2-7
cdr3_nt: TGTGCCAGTAGTATGGGACAGGGACCCTACGAGCAGTACTTC
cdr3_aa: CASSMGQGPYEQYF

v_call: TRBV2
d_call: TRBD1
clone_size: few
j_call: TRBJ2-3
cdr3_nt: TGTGCCTCGACAGGGGGAGCAGATACGCAGTATTTT
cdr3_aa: CASTGGADTQYF

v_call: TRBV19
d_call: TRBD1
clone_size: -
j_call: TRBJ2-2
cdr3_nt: TGTGCCAGCCATCCTCCGGACAGGCACACCGGGGAGCTGTTTTTT
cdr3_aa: CASHPPDRHTGELFF

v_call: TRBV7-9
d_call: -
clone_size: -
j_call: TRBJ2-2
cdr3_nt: TGTGCCAGCAGCCCTGTCCTCGGGGAGCTGTTTTTT
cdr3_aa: CASSPVLGELFF

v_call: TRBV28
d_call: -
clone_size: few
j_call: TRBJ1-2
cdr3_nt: TGTGCCAGCAGTCTTGAGAACTATGGCTACACCTTC
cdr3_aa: CASSLENYGYTF

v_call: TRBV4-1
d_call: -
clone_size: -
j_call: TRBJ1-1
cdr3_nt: TGCGCCAGTGCGGAGGGCCCGTTGAACACTGAAGCTTTCTTT
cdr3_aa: CASAEGPLNTEAFF

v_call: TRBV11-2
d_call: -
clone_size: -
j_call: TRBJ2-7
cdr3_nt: TGTGCCAGCAGCTTAGATTTCTTCTACGAGCAGTACTTC
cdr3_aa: CASSLDFFYEQYF

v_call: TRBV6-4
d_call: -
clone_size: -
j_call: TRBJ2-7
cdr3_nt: TGTGCCAGCAGTCCGGGACAAATCTACGAGCAGTACTTC
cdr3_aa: CASSPGQIYEQYF

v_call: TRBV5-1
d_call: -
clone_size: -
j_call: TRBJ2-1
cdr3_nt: TGCGCCAGCACAGAGGAGGATCTCTACAATGAGCAGTTCTTC
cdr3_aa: CASTEEDLYNEQFF

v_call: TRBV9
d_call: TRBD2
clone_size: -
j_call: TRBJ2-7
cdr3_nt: TGTGCCAGCAGCGTGAGCAGCGGGAGGGCAGCTAACGAGCAGTACTTC
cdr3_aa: CASSVSSGRAANEQYF

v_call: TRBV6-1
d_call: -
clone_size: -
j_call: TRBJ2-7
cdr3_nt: TGTGCCAGCAGTGACCAGGGCTACTCCTACGAGCAGTACTTC
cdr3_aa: CASSDQGYSYEQYF

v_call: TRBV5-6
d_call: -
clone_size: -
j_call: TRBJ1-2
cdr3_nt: TGTGCCAGCAGCTCCAGTGGCAGAGCTAACTATGGCTACACCTTC
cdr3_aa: CASSSSGRANYGYTF

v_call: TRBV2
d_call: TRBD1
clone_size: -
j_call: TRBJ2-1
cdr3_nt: TGTGCCAGCAATCCGACTCGGGACAGGGCAAGGGACAATGAGCAGTTCTTC
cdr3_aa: CASNPTRDRARDNEQFF

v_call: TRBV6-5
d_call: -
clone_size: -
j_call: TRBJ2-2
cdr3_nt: TGTGCCAGCAGTTATGTACAGGGCGAGAACACCGGGGAGCTGTTTTTT
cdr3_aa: CASSYVQGENTGELFF

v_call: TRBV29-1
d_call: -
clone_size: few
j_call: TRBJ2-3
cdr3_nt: TGCAGCGTTGAAGACGCACGGGGCACAGATACGCAGTATTTT
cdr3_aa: CSVEDARGTDTQYF

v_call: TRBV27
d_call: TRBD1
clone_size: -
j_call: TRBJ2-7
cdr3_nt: TGTGCCAGCAGTTTTAGGACAGGGGCTTCCTACGAGCAGTACTTC
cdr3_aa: CASSFRTGASYEQYF

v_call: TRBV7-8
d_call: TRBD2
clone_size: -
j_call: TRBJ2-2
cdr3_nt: TGTGCCAGCAGCTTAGGGGCAGGGAGGGGCGGGGAGCTGTTTTTT
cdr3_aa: CASSLGAGRGGELFF

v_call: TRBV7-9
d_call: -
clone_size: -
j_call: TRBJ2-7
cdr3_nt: TGTGCCAGCAGCTTAGTTATGAGCCCCTACGAGCAGTACTTC
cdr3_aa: CASSLVMSPYEQYF

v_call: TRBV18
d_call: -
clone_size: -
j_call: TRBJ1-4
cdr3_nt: TGTGCCAGCTCACCACCGCCGGGAAATGAAAAACTGTTTTTT
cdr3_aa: CASSPPPGNEKLFF